The rows below give T cell receptor beta chains drawn from one sample of a study of CD4 T cells in relation to SARS-CoV-2 and coronaviruses. The assay was immunoSEQ multiplex PCR, and TCRdb's table has in-frame clones only and misses some. The sample comprises tens of thousands of clones, roughly 80% of which are singletons, and 12% rests with the top ten. No antigen is known for these receptors. Sample: CD4+ T cells from PBMCs, cultured in vitro. Source of these receptors: a human donor in good health. Both conserved end residues are part of each CDR3. Fields, in order: J gene, D gene, V gene, clone size, CDR3 protein, CDR3 DNA. The D gene is left open where the match is weak. Clone size appears in some rows only: once, few, many, or a class for an expanded clone.

j_gene: TRBJ1-1; d_gene: -; v_gene: TRBV6-1; abundance: few; CDR3aa: CASSEVRSTEAFF; CDR3nt: TGTGCCAGCAGTGAGGTAAGGAGCACTGAAGCTTTCTTT
j_gene: TRBJ2-5; d_gene: -; v_gene: TRBV7-9; abundance: -; CDR3aa: CASSLDTTANRETQYF; CDR3nt: TGTGCCAGCAGCTTAGATACGACAGCGAATCGGGAGACCCAGTACTTC
j_gene: TRBJ1-2; d_gene: TRBD1; v_gene: TRBV30; abundance: -; CDR3aa: CAWRATRQGEYGYTF; CDR3nt: TGTGCCTGGAGGGCGACTCGACAGGGAGAATATGGCTACACCTTC
j_gene: TRBJ2-3; d_gene: TRBD2; v_gene: TRBV20-1; abundance: few; CDR3aa: CSASPRLAAYVTQYF; CDR3nt: TGCAGTGCTAGTCCCCGACTAGCGGCGTATGTTACGCAGTATTTT
j_gene: TRBJ2-3; d_gene: -; v_gene: TRBV10-3; abundance: -; CDR3aa: CAIRRGRDTDTQYF; CDR3nt: TGTGCCATTCGCCGGGGCAGAGACACAGATACGCAGTATTTT
j_gene: TRBJ1-4; d_gene: -; v_gene: TRBV6-1; abundance: few; CDR3aa: CASSDTSGRVFF; CDR3nt: TGTGCCAGCAGTGATACCTCCGGGCGGGTGTTTTTT
j_gene: TRBJ2-1; d_gene: -; v_gene: TRBV7-9; abundance: -; CDR3aa: CASSLSSGSYNEQFF; CDR3nt: TGTGCCAGCAGCTTATCGAGCGGTTCCTACAATGAGCAGTTCTTC
j_gene: TRBJ2-1; d_gene: TRBD2; v_gene: TRBV20-1; abundance: -; CDR3aa: CSARGLAASSYNEQFF; CDR3nt: TGCAGTGCTCGTGGACTAGCGGCTAGCTCCTACAATGAGCAGTTCTTC
j_gene: TRBJ2-7; d_gene: TRBD2; v_gene: TRBV19; abundance: -; CDR3aa: CASSMESGSRYEQYF; CDR3nt: TGTGCCAGTAGTATGGAGAGCGGGAGTAGGTACGAGCAGTACTTC
j_gene: TRBJ1-3; d_gene: -; v_gene: TRBV11-2; abundance: -; CDR3aa: CASSSGPVAGNTIYF; CDR3nt: TGTGCCAGCAGCTCGGGTCCGGTGGCTGGAAACACCATATATTTT
j_gene: TRBJ1-3; d_gene: TRBD1; v_gene: TRBV15; abundance: -; CDR3aa: CTTSRGQGAAGNTIYF; CDR3nt: TGTACCACCAGCAGAGGACAGGGGGCCGCTGGAAACACCATATATTTT
j_gene: TRBJ2-7; d_gene: TRBD1; v_gene: TRBV30; abundance: -; CDR3aa: CAWSGDSLTYEQYF; CDR3nt: TGTGCCTGGAGTGGGGACAGCCTAACCTACGAGCAGTACTTC
j_gene: TRBJ1-2; d_gene: -; v_gene: TRBV6-1; abundance: few; CDR3aa: CASSESRYGYTF; CDR3nt: TGTGCCAGCAGTGAATCCCGGTATGGCTACACCTTC
j_gene: TRBJ2-1; d_gene: -; v_gene: TRBV11-2; abundance: few; CDR3aa: CASSLFTPRWGTYNEQFF; CDR3nt: TGTGCCAGCAGCTTGTTCACCCCCCGATGGGGCACCTACAATGAGCAGTTCTTC
j_gene: TRBJ1-2; d_gene: -; v_gene: TRBV2; abundance: -; CDR3aa: CASSPLPRGGLYGYTF; CDR3nt: TGTGCCAGCAGCCCGCTCCCCCGGGGCGGGTTGTATGGCTACACCTTC
j_gene: TRBJ2-5; d_gene: -; v_gene: TRBV5-4; abundance: -; CDR3aa: CASSARLVVAETQYF; CDR3nt: TGTGCCAGCAGCGCCCGACTAGTAGTCGCCGAGACCCAGTACTTC
j_gene: TRBJ1-1; d_gene: -; v_gene: TRBV12-3/TRBV12-4; abundance: -; CDR3aa: CASTETGYTEAFF; CDR3nt: TGTGCCAGCACCGAAACAGGGTACACTGAAGCTTTCTTT
j_gene: TRBJ2-5; d_gene: -; v_gene: TRBV29-1; abundance: -; CDR3aa: CSVLQGQETQYF; CDR3nt: TGCAGCGTTCTCCAGGGGCAAGAGACCCAGTACTTC
j_gene: TRBJ1-1; d_gene: -; v_gene: TRBV29-1; abundance: few; CDR3aa: CSEREDMNTEAFF; CDR3nt: TGCAGCGAGAGGGAGGATATGAACACTGAAGCTTTCTTT
j_gene: TRBJ1-6; d_gene: -; v_gene: TRBV3-1/TRBV3-2; abundance: -; CDR3aa: CASSQDYSPLHF; CDR3nt: TGTGCCAGCAGCCAAGATTATTCACCCCTCCACTTT
j_gene: TRBJ1-1; d_gene: -; v_gene: TRBV5-1; abundance: -; CDR3aa: CASSLVGGNTEAFF; CDR3nt: TGCGCCAGCAGCTTGGTCGGGGGGAACACTGAAGCTTTCTTT
j_gene: TRBJ1-6; d_gene: -; v_gene: TRBV30; abundance: -; CDR3aa: CAWSSSYNSPLHF; CDR3nt: TGTGCCTGGTCGAGCTCCTATAATTCACCCCTCCACTTT
j_gene: TRBJ2-2; d_gene: TRBD2; v_gene: TRBV19; abundance: few; CDR3aa: CASSNRREGTGELFF; CDR3nt: TGTGCCAGTAGTAACCGGCGGGAGGGCACCGGGGAGCTGTTTTTT
j_gene: TRBJ2-6; d_gene: TRBD1; v_gene: TRBV6-1; abundance: -; CDR3aa: CASSEQPGGYGANVLTF; CDR3nt: TGTGCCAGCAGTGAACAGCCAGGGGGATATGGGGCCAACGTCCTGACTTTC
j_gene: TRBJ2-7; d_gene: TRBD2; v_gene: TRBV7-6; abundance: -; CDR3aa: CASSTHLAGGFPYEQYF; CDR3nt: TGTGCCAGCAGCACGCACTTAGCGGGAGGTTTCCCCTACGAGCAGTACTTC
j_gene: TRBJ1-1; d_gene: -; v_gene: TRBV9; abundance: -; CDR3aa: CASSVDAAGTEAFF; CDR3nt: TGTGCCAGCAGCGTAGATGCGGCGGGGACTGAAGCTTTCTTT
j_gene: TRBJ1-2; d_gene: TRBD1; v_gene: TRBV3-1/TRBV3-2; abundance: -; CDR3aa: CATGQGARDGSGYTF; CDR3nt: TGTGCCACCGGACAGGGGGCGCGGGATGGTTCTGGCTACACCTTC
j_gene: TRBJ1-1; d_gene: TRBD1; v_gene: TRBV6-6; abundance: -; CDR3aa: CASRGFGTGRTEAFF; CDR3nt: TGTGCCAGCAGGGGCTTTGGGACAGGGCGGACTGAAGCTTTCTTT
j_gene: TRBJ2-7; d_gene: -; v_gene: TRBV5-8; abundance: -; CDR3aa: CASSRLLAGSLEQYF; CDR3nt: TGTGCCAGCAGCCGGTTACTCGCAGGATCGTTGGAGCAGTACTTC
j_gene: TRBJ1-5; d_gene: -; v_gene: TRBV30; abundance: -; CDR3aa: CAWSTRGSDQPQHF; CDR3nt: TGTGCCTGGAGTACCCGGGGTAGTGATCAGCCCCAGCATTTT
j_gene: TRBJ2-2; d_gene: -; v_gene: TRBV21-1; abundance: -; CDR3aa: CASSNSGTGVTGELFF; CDR3nt: TGTGCCAGCAGCAACTCCGGGACAGGGGTCACCGGGGAGCTGTTTTTT
j_gene: TRBJ1-3; d_gene: -; v_gene: TRBV5-4; abundance: few; CDR3aa: CASSLSQGRNTIYF; CDR3nt: TGTGCCAGCAGCTTGTCACAGGGTCGGAACACCATATATTTT
j_gene: TRBJ2-1; d_gene: -; v_gene: TRBV11-2; abundance: large; CDR3aa: CASSQSRRLTTNEQFF; CDR3nt: TGTGCCAGCAGCCAATCGAGGCGGTTGACGACCAATGAGCAGTTCTTC
j_gene: TRBJ2-1; d_gene: -; v_gene: TRBV18; abundance: -; CDR3aa: CASSRNSGEQFF; CDR3nt: TGTGCCAGCTCACGCAACTCTGGTGAGCAGTTCTTC
j_gene: TRBJ2-3; d_gene: TRBD2; v_gene: TRBV28; abundance: -; CDR3aa: CASSLAGVKADTQYF; CDR3nt: TGTGCCAGCAGTCTAGCGGGAGTTAAAGCAGATACGCAGTATTTT
j_gene: TRBJ1-1; d_gene: -; v_gene: TRBV12-3/TRBV12-4; abundance: -; CDR3aa: CASSLRFDTEAFF; CDR3nt: TGTGCCAGCAGCCTCAGGTTCGACACTGAAGCTTTCTTT
j_gene: TRBJ1-2; d_gene: TRBD1; v_gene: TRBV28; abundance: -; CDR3aa: CASSPTGGHYGYTF; CDR3nt: TGTGCCAGCAGTCCCACAGGGGGACACTATGGCTACACCTTC
j_gene: TRBJ2-5; d_gene: TRBD2; v_gene: TRBV9; abundance: -; CDR3aa: CASSVGTSQETQYF; CDR3nt: TGTGCCAGCAGCGTGGGGACTAGCCAAGAGACCCAGTACTTC
j_gene: TRBJ2-3; d_gene: TRBD2; v_gene: TRBV27; abundance: -; CDR3aa: CASSSGTSGLPTQYF; CDR3nt: TGTGCCAGCAGTTCCGGGACTAGCGGGCTACCCACGCAGTATTTT
j_gene: TRBJ2-7; d_gene: TRBD2; v_gene: TRBV5-1; abundance: few; CDR3aa: CASSPGLAGGEQYF; CDR3nt: TGCGCCAGCAGCCCGGGACTAGCGGGAGGCGAGCAGTACTTC
j_gene: TRBJ2-1; d_gene: TRBD2; v_gene: TRBV20-1; abundance: -; CDR3aa: CSASLAGENEQFF; CDR3nt: TGCAGTGCTAGTTTAGCGGGGGAAAATGAGCAGTTCTTC
j_gene: TRBJ2-4; d_gene: -; v_gene: TRBV6-4; abundance: few; CDR3aa: CASSEAGDGSIQYF; CDR3nt: TGTGCCAGCAGTGAGGCTGGGGATGGTAGCATTCAGTACTTC
j_gene: TRBJ1-3; d_gene: -; v_gene: TRBV6-5; abundance: once; CDR3aa: CASTLEGYSGNTIYF; CDR3nt: TGTGCCAGCACTTTGGAGGGATACTCTGGAAACACCATATATTTT
j_gene: TRBJ2-1; d_gene: TRBD2; v_gene: TRBV9; abundance: -; CDR3aa: CASHKTGLAGTNGYNEQFF; CDR3nt: TGTGCCAGTCACAAAACGGGACTAGCGGGCACAAACGGCTACAATGAGCAGTTCTTC
j_gene: TRBJ2-6; d_gene: -; v_gene: TRBV7-9; abundance: -; CDR3aa: CASSLGRGVLVGANVLTF; CDR3nt: TGTGCCAGCAGCTTAGGCAGGGGTGTCCTGGTTGGGGCCAACGTCCTGACTTTC
j_gene: TRBJ1-1; d_gene: -; v_gene: TRBV27; abundance: -; CDR3aa: CASSLNRANTEAFF; CDR3nt: TGTGCCAGCAGTTTAAACAGGGCCAACACTGAAGCTTTCTTT
j_gene: TRBJ2-3; d_gene: -; v_gene: TRBV19; abundance: -; CDR3aa: CASRASASTDTQYF; CDR3nt: TGTGCCAGTAGGGCTAGCGCCAGCACAGATACGCAGTATTTT
j_gene: TRBJ2-6; d_gene: -; v_gene: TRBV7-3; abundance: once; CDR3aa: CASRLNPGPAGSGANVLTF; CDR3nt: TGTGCCAGCAGACTTAATCCGGGACCGGCGGGCTCTGGGGCCAACGTCCTGACTTTC
j_gene: TRBJ2-5; d_gene: TRBD2; v_gene: TRBV3-1/TRBV3-2; abundance: -; CDR3aa: CASSQGSGSRETQYF; CDR3nt: TGTGCCAGCAGCCAAGGTAGCGGGAGTAGAGAGACCCAGTACTTC
j_gene: TRBJ2-1; d_gene: -; v_gene: TRBV27; abundance: -; CDR3aa: CASRPTAGSYNEQFF; CDR3nt: TGTGCCAGCAGACCGACAGCGGGCTCCTACAATGAGCAGTTCTTC
j_gene: TRBJ2-7; d_gene: -; v_gene: TRBV6-6; abundance: -; CDR3aa: CASSRAGEGGHYEQYF; CDR3nt: TGTGCCAGCAGTCGCGCAGGGGAGGGTGGTCATTACGAGCAGTACTTC
j_gene: TRBJ2-7; d_gene: TRBD1; v_gene: TRBV4-1; abundance: -; CDR3aa: CASSQARDRLYEQYF; CDR3nt: TGCGCCAGCAGCCAAGCCCGGGACAGGCTATACGAGCAGTACTTC
j_gene: TRBJ2-5; d_gene: -; v_gene: TRBV5-1; abundance: -; CDR3aa: CASSSNTIQETQYF; CDR3nt: TGCGCCAGCAGCTCAAACACTATCCAAGAGACCCAGTACTTC
j_gene: TRBJ2-3; d_gene: -; v_gene: TRBV6-5; abundance: few; CDR3aa: CASSYSWDTQYF; CDR3nt: TGTGCCAGCAGTTACTCGTGGGATACGCAGTATTTT
j_gene: TRBJ2-1; d_gene: TRBD2; v_gene: TRBV30; abundance: -; CDR3aa: CASNPAGGSLNEQFF; CDR3nt: TGTGCCTCGAACCCAGCGGGAGGATCGCTCAATGAGCAGTTCTTC
j_gene: TRBJ1-1; d_gene: -; v_gene: TRBV3-1/TRBV3-2; abundance: -; CDR3aa: CASSHTGESAFF; CDR3nt: TGTGCCAGCAGCCACACTGGAGAGTCCGCTTTCTTT
j_gene: TRBJ1-4; d_gene: -; v_gene: TRBV19; abundance: -; CDR3aa: CATAPGAHEKLFF; CDR3nt: TGTGCCACCGCCCCGGGGGCGCATGAAAAACTGTTTTTT